These T cell receptor beta chains were read from a single sample in a study of a mutant IDH1 vaccine in newly diagnosed glioma. These receptors' targets are unknown. Here immunoSEQ multiplex PCR was the method, and the copy in TCRdb shows in-frame clones only, minus some. The sample yields approximately 62,000 clones, about 85% seen once. Sequences were derived from PBMCs, sampled from a glioma patient whose treatment included an IDH1 peptide vaccine. These receptors came from a man in his thirties or forties with glioma. The CDR3 runs from the conserved cysteine through the conserved F or W. D genes are given only for firm matches. The size entry is marked missing in some rows and otherwise reads once, few, many or a size class.

CDR3 protein	CDR3 DNA	J gene	V gene	clone size	D gene
CASSLVLSSGNTIYF	TGTGCCAGCAGCTTAGTACTCTCCTCTGGAAACACCATATATTTT	TRBJ1-3	TRBV11-2	-	-
CASSSLAAKNIQYF	TGTGCCAGCAGCTCCTTAGCAGCCAAAAACATTCAGTACTTC	TRBJ2-4	TRBV7-9	once	-
CASSIPGQGANTGELFF	TGTGCCAGCAGCATTCCGGGACAGGGGGCGAACACCGGGGAGCTGTTTTTT	TRBJ2-2	TRBV9	-	TRBD1
CASSQGLAGGGTDTQYF	TGCGCCAGCAGCCAAGGTTTAGCGGGGGGGGGCACAGATACGCAGTATTTT	TRBJ2-3	TRBV4-1	-	TRBD2
CASSVDRGYEKLFF	TGCGCCAGCAGTGTGGACAGGGGCTATGAAAAACTGTTTTTT	TRBJ1-4	TRBV10-2	-	TRBD1
CAGSGRTLKQFF	TGTGCCGGCAGTGGGAGGACATTGAAGCAGTTCTTC	TRBJ2-1	TRBV2	once	-
CASSLGGTGHFTYGYTF	TGTGCCAGCAGCTTAGGAGGGACAGGACATTTTACCTATGGCTACACCTTC	TRBJ1-2	TRBV7-9	-	TRBD1
CASSFGQGSSYEQYF	TGTGCCAGCAGCTTCGGACAGGGGTCTTCCTACGAGCAGTACTTC	TRBJ2-7	TRBV5-4	-	TRBD1
CASSFTGGGSPLHF	TGTGCCAGCAGCTTTACAGGGGGCGGTTCACCCCTCCACTTT	TRBJ1-6	TRBV7-9	once	TRBD1
CASSLASGQGFNQPQHF	TGTGCCAGCAGCTTAGCTTCGGGACAGGGATTCAATCAGCCCCAGCATTTT	TRBJ1-5	TRBV7-9	once	TRBD1
CAWTRDSNQPQHF	TGTGCCTGGACCCGGGACAGCAATCAGCCCCAGCATTTT	TRBJ1-5	TRBV30	few	-
CAWRRIRTAPEAFF	TGTGCCTGGAGGAGGATTAGGACGGCGCCTGAAGCTTTCTTT	TRBJ1-1	TRBV30	many	-
CASSYYGENTEAFF	TGTGCCAGCAGTTACTATGGGGAGAACACTGAAGCTTTCTTT	TRBJ1-1	TRBV6-5	few	-
CASSTWDRWPNSNQPQHF	TGTGCCAGTAGTACCTGGGACAGGTGGCCCAATAGCAATCAGCCCCAGCATTTT	TRBJ1-5	TRBV19	-	TRBD1
CASSQGWADHRGYTF	TGTGCCAGCAGCCAAGGTTGGGCGGACCATCGTGGCTACACCTTC	TRBJ1-2	TRBV14	-	-
CASSLAPYTEAFF	TGTGCCAGCAGCTTAGCGCCGTACACTGAAGCTTTCTTT	TRBJ1-1	TRBV7-6	-	-
CASSPFQGGVADTQYF	TGTGCCAGCAGCCCCTTCCAGGGGGGGGTCGCAGATACGCAGTATTTT	TRBJ2-3	TRBV7-6	-	-
CASRVGGAAYEQYF	TGTGCCAGTAGGGTGGGGGGGGCGGCTTACGAGCAGTACTTC	TRBJ2-7	TRBV2	once	-
CASSQGDSYEQYF	TGCGCCAGCAGCCAGGGGGATTCCTACGAGCAGTACTTC	TRBJ2-7	TRBV4-1	-	-
CASSPGGDRARSEQYF	TGTGCCAGCAGCCCCGGGGGAGACAGGGCGCGAAGCGAGCAGTACTTC	TRBJ2-7	TRBV11-3	-	-
CASSFRTRVNQPQHF	TGTGCCAGCAGCTTCCGGACACGGGTCAATCAGCCCCAGCATTTT	TRBJ1-5	TRBV7-2	-	-
CASSQGTVSSNEQFF	TGTGCCAGCTCCCAGGGGACAGTATCTTCCAATGAGCAGTTCTTC	TRBJ2-1	TRBV27	-	TRBD1
CASSRATGGLDTQYF	TGTGCCAGCTCGCGTGCGACAGGGGGCTTAGATACGCAGTATTTT	TRBJ2-3	TRBV18	-	TRBD1
CASSQDLGGRNEQFF	TGTGCCAGCAGCCAAGATCTAGGGGGCCGGAATGAGCAGTTCTTC	TRBJ2-1	TRBV4-2	-	TRBD1
CASSGRWGAYGYTF	TGTGCCAGTAGTGGCCGATGGGGGGCCTATGGCTACACCTTC	TRBJ1-2	TRBV19	-	-